Listed below are T cell receptor beta chains from one sample, sequenced in a study of regulatory T cells in long-lasting Graves disease. MiXCR, run by TCRdb on the multiplex PCR reads, gives a single entry per CDR3 protein. The table shows hundreds of thousands of distinct CDR3 sequences, with around 30% occurring only once. The source material was peripheral blood mononuclear cells (PBMCs), sampled when the disease was refractory, from a patient treated with antithyroid drugs. These receptors were collected from a female donor with Graves disease. CDR3s include the opening cysteine and the closing phenylalanine or tryptophan. Fields, in order: J gene, V gene, CDR3 protein.

j_call: TRBJ1-5; v_call: TRBV6-1; cdr3_aa: CASSQPYSNQPQHF
j_call: TRBJ1-6; v_call: TRBV6-1; cdr3_aa: CASSRTVYNSPLHF
j_call: TRBJ1-2; v_call: TRBV30; cdr3_aa: CAWSAGGMGYGYTF
j_call: TRBJ2-5; v_call: TRBV11-2; cdr3_aa: CASSLGDQETQYF
j_call: TRBJ2-7; v_call: TRBV27; cdr3_aa: CASSLLGSNYEQYF
j_call: TRBJ2-1; v_call: TRBV11-2; cdr3_aa: CASSLIHRDYRRQFF
j_call: TRBJ2-5; v_call: TRBV11-2; cdr3_aa: CASSMDLPRTQYF
j_call: TRBJ1-5; v_call: TRBV12-3/TRBV12-4; cdr3_aa: CASSPSGYQPQHF
j_call: TRBJ1-2; v_call: TRBV3-1; cdr3_aa: CASSRAAGGSNYGYTF
j_call: TRBJ2-1; v_call: TRBV20-1; cdr3_aa: CSARGGAGGFYNEQFF
j_call: TRBJ2-7; v_call: TRBV30; cdr3_aa: CAWRRGFGYEQYF
j_call: TRBJ1-1; v_call: TRBV29-1; cdr3_aa: CSARGGGEAFF
j_call: TRBJ1-6; v_call: TRBV6-1; cdr3_aa: CASSQGGMISPLHF
j_call: TRBJ1-2; v_call: TRBV28; cdr3_aa: CASSPGEGTYGYTF
j_call: TRBJ1-1; v_call: TRBV6-1; cdr3_aa: CASRDRAMNTEAFF
j_call: TRBJ1-1; v_call: TRBV6-5; cdr3_aa: CASSYTENTEAFF
j_call: TRBJ2-7; v_call: TRBV7-3; cdr3_aa: CASSLVAGLDYEQYF
j_call: TRBJ1-1; v_call: TRBV12-3/TRBV12-4; cdr3_aa: CASSFSRITEAFF
j_call: TRBJ1-5; v_call: TRBV27; cdr3_aa: CASSLLGTNQPQHF
j_call: TRBJ1-5; v_call: TRBV28; cdr3_aa: CASSNRQGRQPQHF
j_call: TRBJ1-1; v_call: TRBV27; cdr3_aa: CASGFRGTEAFF
j_call: TRBJ1-2; v_call: TRBV20-1; cdr3_aa: CSARSVDKVYGYTF
j_call: TRBJ2-5; v_call: TRBV12-3/TRBV12-4; cdr3_aa: CASRGGQETQYF
j_call: TRBJ1-4; v_call: TRBV6-9; cdr3_aa: CASSYYRGENEKLFF
j_call: TRBJ1-1; v_call: TRBV5-5; cdr3_aa: CASSLDVTSNTEAFF
j_call: TRBJ1-2; v_call: TRBV14; cdr3_aa: CASSQGFGYTF
j_call: TRBJ1-2; v_call: TRBV5-1; cdr3_aa: CASSLGATDGYTF
j_call: TRBJ2-7; v_call: TRBV20-1; cdr3_aa: CSARDLTDSSYEQYF
j_call: TRBJ1-6; v_call: TRBV27; cdr3_aa: CASNPTSDRGELGSPLHF
j_call: TRBJ1-5; v_call: TRBV12-5; cdr3_aa: CASGGGVMGNQPQHF
j_call: TRBJ1-4; v_call: TRBV2; cdr3_aa: CAGGRDRPSEKLFF
j_call: TRBJ1-3; v_call: TRBV9; cdr3_aa: CASSAAVQGNTIYF
j_call: TRBJ1-1; v_call: TRBV7-6; cdr3_aa: CASSLALAGGGTEAFF
j_call: TRBJ1-4; v_call: TRBV12-5; cdr3_aa: CASGLNPGIATNEKLFF
j_call: TRBJ1-2; v_call: TRBV5-5; cdr3_aa: CASSLYHDYGYTF
j_call: TRBJ2-7; v_call: TRBV20-1; cdr3_aa: CSARDPGSSYEQYF
j_call: TRBJ1-1; v_call: TRBV18; cdr3_aa: CASSPLYGAPDTEAFF